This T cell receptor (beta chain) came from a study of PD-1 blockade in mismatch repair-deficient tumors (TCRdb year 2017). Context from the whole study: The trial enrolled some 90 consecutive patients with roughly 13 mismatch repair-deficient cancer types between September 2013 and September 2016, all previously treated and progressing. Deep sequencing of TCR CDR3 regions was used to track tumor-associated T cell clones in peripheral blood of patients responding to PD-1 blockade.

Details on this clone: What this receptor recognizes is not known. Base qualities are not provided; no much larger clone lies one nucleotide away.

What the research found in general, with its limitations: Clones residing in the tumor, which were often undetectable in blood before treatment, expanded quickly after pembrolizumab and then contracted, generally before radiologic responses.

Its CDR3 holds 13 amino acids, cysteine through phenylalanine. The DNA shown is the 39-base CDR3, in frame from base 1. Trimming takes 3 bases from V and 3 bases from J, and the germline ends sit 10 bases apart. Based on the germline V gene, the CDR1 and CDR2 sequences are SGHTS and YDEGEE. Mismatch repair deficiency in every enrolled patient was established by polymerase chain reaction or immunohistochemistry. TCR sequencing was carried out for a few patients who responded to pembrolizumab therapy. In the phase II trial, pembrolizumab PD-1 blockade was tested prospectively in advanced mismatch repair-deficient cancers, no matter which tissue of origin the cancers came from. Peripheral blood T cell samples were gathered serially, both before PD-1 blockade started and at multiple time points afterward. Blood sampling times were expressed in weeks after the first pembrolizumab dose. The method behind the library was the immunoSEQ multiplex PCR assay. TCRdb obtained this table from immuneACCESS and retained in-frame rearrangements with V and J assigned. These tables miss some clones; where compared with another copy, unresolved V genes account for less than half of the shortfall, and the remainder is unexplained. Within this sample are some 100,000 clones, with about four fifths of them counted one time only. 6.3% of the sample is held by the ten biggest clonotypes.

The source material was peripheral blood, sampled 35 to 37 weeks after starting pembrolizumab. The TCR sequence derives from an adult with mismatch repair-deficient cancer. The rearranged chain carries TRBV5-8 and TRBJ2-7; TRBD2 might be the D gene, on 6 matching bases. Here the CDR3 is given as CASSWRGGYEQYF. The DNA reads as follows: TGTGCCAGCAGCTGGAGGGGCGGCTACGAGCAGTACTTC.